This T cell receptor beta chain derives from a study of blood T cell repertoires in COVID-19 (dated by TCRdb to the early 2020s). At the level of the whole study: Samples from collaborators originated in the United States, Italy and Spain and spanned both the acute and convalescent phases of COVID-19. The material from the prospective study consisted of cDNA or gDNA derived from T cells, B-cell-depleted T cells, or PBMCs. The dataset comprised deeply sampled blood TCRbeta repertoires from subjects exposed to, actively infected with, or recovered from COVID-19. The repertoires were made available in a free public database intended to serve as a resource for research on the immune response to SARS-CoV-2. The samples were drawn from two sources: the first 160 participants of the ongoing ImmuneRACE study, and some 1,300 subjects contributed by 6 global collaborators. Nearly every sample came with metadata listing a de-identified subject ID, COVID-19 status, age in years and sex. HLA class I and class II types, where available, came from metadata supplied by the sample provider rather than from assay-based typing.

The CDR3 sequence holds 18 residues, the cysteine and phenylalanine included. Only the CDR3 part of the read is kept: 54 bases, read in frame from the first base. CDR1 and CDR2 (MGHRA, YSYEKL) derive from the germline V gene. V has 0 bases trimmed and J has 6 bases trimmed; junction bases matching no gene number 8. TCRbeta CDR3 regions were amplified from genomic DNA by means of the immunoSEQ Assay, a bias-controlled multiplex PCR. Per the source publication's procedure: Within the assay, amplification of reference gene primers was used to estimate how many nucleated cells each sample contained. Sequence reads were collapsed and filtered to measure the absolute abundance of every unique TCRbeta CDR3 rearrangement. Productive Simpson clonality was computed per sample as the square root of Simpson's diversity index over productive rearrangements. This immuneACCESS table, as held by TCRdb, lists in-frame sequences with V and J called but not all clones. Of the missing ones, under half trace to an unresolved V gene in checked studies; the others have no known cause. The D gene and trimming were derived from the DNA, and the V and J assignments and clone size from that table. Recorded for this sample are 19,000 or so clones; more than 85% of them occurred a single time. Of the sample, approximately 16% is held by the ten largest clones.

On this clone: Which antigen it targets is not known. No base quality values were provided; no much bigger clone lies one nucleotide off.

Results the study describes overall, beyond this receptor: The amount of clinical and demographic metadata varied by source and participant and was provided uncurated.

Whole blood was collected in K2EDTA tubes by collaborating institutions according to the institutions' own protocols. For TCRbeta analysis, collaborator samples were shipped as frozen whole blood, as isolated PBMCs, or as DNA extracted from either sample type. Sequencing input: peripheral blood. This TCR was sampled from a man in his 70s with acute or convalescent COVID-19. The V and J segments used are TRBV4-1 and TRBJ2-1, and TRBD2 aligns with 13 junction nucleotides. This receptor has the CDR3 CASSQEPGTSGVSNEQFF. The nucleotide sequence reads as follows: TGCGCCAGCAGCCAAGAACCTGGGACTAGCGGGGTGAGCAATGAGCAGTTCTTC.